These T cell receptor beta chains were read from a single sample in a study of T cell clusters in autoimmune cytopenias. Using the multiplex PCR reads, TCRdb records one entry per CDR3 protein without DNA. The repertoire table contains about 3,000 distinct CDR3 sequences. The sequenced material came from peripheral blood. Every receptor here comes from a human donor with an autoimmune cytopenia or autoimmune hepatitis (not recorded which). CDR3s include the opening cysteine and the closing phenylalanine or tryptophan. The size field is filled for only some rows; it gives once, few, many or a size class.

CDR3 protein	clone size	CDR3 length	J gene	V gene
CASSPGEGTLGKLFF	medium-sized	15	TRBJ1-4	TRBV7-9
CASSPTGTVKNTF	medium-sized	13	TRBJ1-2	TRBV12-3/TRBV12-4
CASSLGQTNKETQYF	.	15	TRBJ2-5	TRBV7-7
CAISESHPMNTEAFF	medium-sized	15	TRBJ1-1	TRBV10-3
CASSWLSPGDTQYF	.	14	TRBJ2-3	TRBV5-1
CASSLGQFGTDTQYF	.	15	TRBJ2-3	TRBV7-3
CASSPPRGTNEKLFF	medium-sized	15	TRBJ1-4	TRBV18
CASRVQGAGYGYTF	medium-sized	14	TRBJ1-2	TRBV27
CASRGGLMNTEAFF	.	14	TRBJ1-1	TRBV10-2
CASSLTGELFF	medium-sized	11	TRBJ2-2	TRBV7-6
CASGQANTGELFF	medium-sized	13	TRBJ2-2	TRBV30
CASSFIGRRDQPQHF	.	15	TRBJ1-5	TRBV28
CASSRQGRYYGYTF	medium-sized	14	TRBJ1-2	TRBV6-1
CASSPGLTRPYNEQFF	medium-sized	16	TRBJ2-1	TRBV14
CASSYGAGGAPTDTQYF	medium-sized	17	TRBJ2-3	TRBV6-5
CASSFPNRRETQYF	.	14	TRBJ2-5	TRBV12-3/TRBV12-4
CASSALGQGVLSRQFF	.	16	TRBJ2-1	TRBV28
CASSAPGTGNQPQHF	medium-sized	15	TRBJ1-5	TRBV12-3/TRBV12-4
CSASRGAPGTIYF	.	13	TRBJ1-3	TRBV20-1
CASSLIPNEQFF	medium-sized	12	TRBJ2-1	TRBV7-6
CASSLWGGTSGGKNEQFF	medium-sized	18	TRBJ2-1	TRBV5-1
CASSIMPGQETQYF	medium-sized	14	TRBJ2-5	TRBV19
CASSFFLSVRVRDTGELFF	.	19	TRBJ2-2	TRBV7-9
CASSPLSTEAFF	.	12	TRBJ1-1	TRBV7-9
CASTSQGSGGEQYF	.	14	TRBJ2-7	TRBV5-1
CASSPWTSGYSYEQYF	.	16	TRBJ2-7	TRBV7-2
CASSSWLTGYGYTF	medium-sized	14	TRBJ1-2	TRBV19
CASSSSGGAWETQYF	medium-sized	15	TRBJ2-5	TRBV11-2
CSARQGFYEQYF	.	12	TRBJ2-7	TRBV20-1
CASSLEPERGNTEAFF	.	16	TRBJ1-1	TRBV7-2
CASSTTGHQPQHF	medium-sized	13	TRBJ1-5	TRBV6-6
CASSIYQGQEQYF	medium-sized	13	TRBJ2-7	TRBV19
CASSLGSNQPQHF	.	13	TRBJ1-5	TRBV5-1
CASRGTGHRVAEAFF	medium-sized	15	TRBJ1-1	TRBV19
CASSRDGNQPQHF	medium-sized	13	TRBJ1-5	TRBV18
CASSLGPETGELFF	medium-sized	14	TRBJ2-2	TRBV7-2
CASSLQDRGGNQPQHF	.	16	TRBJ1-5	TRBV12-3/TRBV12-4
CASCAGGARNQPQHF	medium-sized	15	TRBJ1-5	TRBV19
CASSWTGADYGYTF	.	14	TRBJ1-2	TRBV7-2
CASSPRAGSSYNEQFF	.	16	TRBJ2-1	TRBV28
CASSLDPAGGTEKLFF	.	16	TRBJ1-4	TRBV5-1
CASSFQDRKNEKLFF	.	15	TRBJ1-4	TRBV27
CASTPWGGSEETQYF	medium-sized	15	TRBJ2-5	TRBV6-2/TRBV6-3
CASRPPGGDQPQHF	medium-sized	14	TRBJ1-5	TRBV6-5
CASSHGPTYGYTF	medium-sized	13	TRBJ1-2	TRBV14
CASTLRLAVYEQYF	.	14	TRBJ2-7	TRBV12-3/TRBV12-4
CSAAGTGKFLGQPQHF	.	16	TRBJ1-5	TRBV20-1
CASSFRAGYSVQETQYF	medium-sized	17	TRBJ2-5	TRBV27
CASSLTGSGNTIYF	.	14	TRBJ1-3	TRBV5-1
CASSPPGLGGTDTQYF	.	16	TRBJ2-3	TRBV18
CASSLRASSSTDTQYF	.	16	TRBJ2-3	TRBV11-2
CASSSRGATNEKLFF	medium-sized	15	TRBJ1-4	TRBV5-1
CASSALSGRASNTQYF	medium-sized	16	TRBJ2-3	TRBV6-1
CASSMGDGDTQYF	large	13	TRBJ2-3	TRBV19
CSAIRRGGLERENIQYF	.	17	TRBJ2-4	TRBV20-1
CASQDRFFEAFF	.	12	TRBJ1-1	TRBV6-1
CASSVIVAVNYGYTF	medium-sized	15	TRBJ1-2	TRBV6-1
CSAAQEGAGNTIYF	.	14	TRBJ1-3	TRBV20-1